One and the same sample provided the 12 T cell receptor beta chains below, sequenced in a study of control samples from healthy donors and cancer patients. Some clones are missing from TCRdb's copy, which holds only in-frame ones; the method was immunoSEQ multiplex PCR. Here the sample spans roughly 170,000 clones, 85% to 95% being singletons. Sequencing was done on a sample of blood. The receptor source for this set is a woman aged 55-69 years in good health.

V usage is TRBV30 and J usage is TRBJ1-1, with D perhaps TRBD1 (5 bases). Deletions cut 3 bases from V and 8 bases from J, with 10 bases between. Germline-derived CDR1 and CDR2 are GTSNPN and SVGIG (reference sequence). The CDR3 sequence is 11 residues long. CDR3 loop: CAWSDRDEAFF. For the CDR3, the DNA is TGTGCCTGGAGCGACCGGGACGAAGCTTTCTTT.

V and J are TRBV6-2 or TRBV6-3 and TRBJ1-2, with 7 bases matching TRBD1. The CDR3 has 14 residues. V shed 6 bases and J 3 bases; nucleotides not matched to a gene: 7. The germline gives CDR1 MNHEY, CDR2 SVGEGT. The CDR3: CASSPLDRDYGYTF. CDR3 DNA: TGTGCCAGCAGCCCCCTCGACAGGGACTATGGCTACACCTTC.

The chain recombines TRBV5-1 with TRBJ1-2; 7 bases align to TRBD1. Trimming cost V 1 base and J 0 bases; bases outside gene matches: 3. Germline V gives CDR1 SGHRS, CDR2 YFSETQ. CDR3 length: 15 amino acids. Here the CDR3 reads CASSLTTGTNYGYTF. The DNA of the CDR3 is TGCGCCAGCAGCTTGACGACAGGGACTAACTATGGCTACACCTTC.

Regarding this clone: The same CDR3 can be traced to other DNA sequences in this sample. CDR3 amino acids: CASSLAGGYGYTF. For the CDR3, the DNA is TGTGCCAGCAGCTTAGCGGGCGGCTATGGCTACACCTTC. The chain recombines TRBV11-2 with TRBJ1-2; D not resolved. V dropped 1 base and J dropped 4 bases, with 7 bases sitting between them. CDR1 SGHAT and CDR2 FQNNGV come from the germline V gene. The length of the CDR3 is 13 residues.

The chain recombines TRBV29-1 with TRBJ1-2, with unresolved D. The CDR3 is 11 residues long. From germline, CDR1 is SQVTM and CDR2 ANQGSEA. With 8 bases removed from V and 7 bases from J, the gap between germline ends came to 14 bases. The CDR3 loop is CSLQAVGGYTF. DNA of the CDR3: TGCAGCCTCCAGGCGGTGGGTGGCTACACCTTC.

This sequence joins TRBV5-1 and TRBJ1-1; 7 bases line up with TRBD1. CDR3 length equals 14 residues. Germline V gene lookup returns CDR1 SGHRS and CDR2 YFSETQ. Trimming removed 3 bases from V and 0 bases from J; junction bases left unmatched: 2. The CDR3 DNA reads as TGCGCCAGCAGCTGGGGACAGCTGAACACTGAAGCTTTCTTT. Encoded protein: CASSWGQLNTEAFF.

J is TRBJ1-4 and V is TRBV9; D possibly corresponds to TRBD1 (5 bases). The germline CDR1 and CDR2 sequences are SGDLS and YYNGEE. The germline V and J ends were trimmed by 0 bases and 10 bases, with 13 bases remaining between them. This CDR3 has 14 amino acids. The CDR3 spells CASSVEGEVGKLFF. CDR3 nucleotides: TGTGCCAGCAGCGTAGAAGGGGAGGTCGGAAAACTGTTTTTT.

The CDR3 DNA reads TGTGCCAGCTCCCAAGGACAGGGGAGCTATGGCTACACCTTC. This encodes CASSQGQGSYGYTF. The gene calls are TRBV18 and TRBJ1-2; TRBD1 aligns across 9 bases. The CDR3 is 14 residues long. CDR1 and CDR2 from the germline V gene are KGHSH and LQKENI. Trimming at V came to 6 bases and at J to 4 bases, leaving 6 bases not matched to a gene.

The V and J genes are TRBV11-2 and TRBJ1-1, with D unclear. Between the trimmed V and J ends, which lost 0 bases and 7 bases, there was a span of 9 bases. The CDR3 totals 13 residues. The germline V gene has CDR1 SGHAT and CDR2 FQNNGV. CDR3 sequence: CASSLDQENEAFF. CDR3 in DNA: TGTGCCAGCAGCTTAGATCAGGAGAATGAAGCTTTCTTT.

The gene calls are TRBV7-9 and TRBJ1-4; D gene ambiguous. The V end was cut by 5 bases, the J end by 0 bases, with 7 bases between. Germline V gives CDR1 SEHNR, CDR2 FQNEAQ (reference sequence). This CDR3 has 14 residues. As DNA, the CDR3 is TGTGCCAGCAGCGTAATAGCAACTAATGAAAAACTGTTTTTT. Encoded protein: CASSVIATNEKLFF.

This chain connects TRBV4-2 to TRBJ2-7; 8 bases align to TRBD2. Trimming took 0 bases from V and 2 from J; bases not matched to a gene: 3. Germline values: CDR1 LGHNA, CDR2 YNFKEQ. The CDR3 covers 15 residues. The CDR3 protein is CASSQDLAGPYEQYF. The CDR3 coding sequence is TGTGCCAGCAGCCAAGATCTAGCGGGCCCCTACGAGCAGTACTTC.

The V call is TRBV9, the J call TRBJ1-1; no reliable D call. V lost 3 bases, J lost 3 bases, and 12 bases lay in between. This CDR3 is built from 14 residues. Germline CDR1 and CDR2: SGDLS and YYNGEE. The CDR3 coding sequence is TGTGCCAGCAGCGCAACCCCGACCTACACTGAAGCTTTCTTT. It codes for CASSATPTYTEAFF.